This TCR beta chain was sequenced during a study of shared clonotypes between healthy human individuals (dated by TCRdb to the early 2020s). Broadly, across the study: A few men and two women, aged 18 to 49 years, made up the cohort. For each donor, CD4 naive and CD4 memory were each run on three plates, CD8 naive on two plates, and CD8 memory on one plate. To estimate repertoire size and how much clonotype sharing occurs between individuals, the study deeply sequenced the blood TCR repertoires of about five healthy adults. To increase sequencing depth and limit assay-specific biases, different laboratories used diverse techniques to prepare libraries and sequence TCR repertoires. Each donor's leukapheresis produced roughly between about 0.9 and 9.5 billion PBMCs. The research as a whole found: The small number of donors limited the genetic and exposure-history diversity represented. Based on pairwise subsampling, the degree of clonotype sharing among donors was expected to be affected by sequencing depth. Even with the large sequencing depth, rarefaction of the sorted-subset datasets indicated that sequencing was incomplete. Sampling was limited to blood, and TCR repertoires in tissue likely differ from TCR repertoires in blood. Compared with non-shared clonotypes, clonotypes shared by all four sorted-subset donors had higher generation probabilities. Estimated clonotype richness was generally larger for naive than for memory subsets. Sharing across a handful of donors was observed for approximately 5% of naive CD4, 3% to 4% of naive CD8, roughly 2.4% of memory CD4, and about 0.4% of memory CD8 clonotypes.

Points on this clone: This receptor's antigen is unknown. No base quality values were provided; no much bigger clone lies one nucleotide off.

CD8 naive samples consisted of CD45RO-negative cells that were positively selected for CCR7, yielding a CD45RA+CCR7+ population without TemRA cells. Healthy HIV-negative adults with no recently reported acute infections or vaccinations were included as donors. Only Caucasian adults living in Nashville, Tennessee, USA were represented among the donors. Blood was obtained by leukapheresis, after which PBMCs were separated by Ficoll-Histopaque density gradient centrifugation and cryopreserved in liquid nitrogen vapor phase. Purity and quantity of every magnetically sorted T cell population were checked by analytical flow cytometry. From each sorted fraction, genomic DNA was isolated and quantified by UV absorbance on a Nanodrop 2000c. TCR CDR3 regions were amplified from genomic DNA by multiplex PCR using the deep immunoSEQ assay. Extracted genomic DNA from each cell subset was distributed evenly across all wells of several immunoSEQ 96-well plates, and each plate was treated as a replicate. For sorted subsets, each replicate PCR was loaded with 200 ng genomic DNA, equivalent to about 33,000 T cell genomes. The purified libraries were quantified using a Qubit 3.0 fluorometer, sized with a Bioanalyzer 2100, and then quantified again using the KAPA Library Quantification kit. Each immunoSEQ 96-well plate was sequenced on its own single-read 150-cycle Illumina NextSeq 550 flow cell. Per the authors' processing: Because only junctional sequences without quality scores were contained in the immunoSEQ output, filtering matching that applied to full-length reads could not be performed. Sequences were annotated with PyIR, a Python wrapper for IgBLAST v1.9, using IMGT germline references to assign V/J genes and CDR3. Reads with weak V/J assignments (E-value above 1e-6), missing CDR3, stop codons, out-of-frame junctions, or ambiguous translated residues were removed. V3J clonotypes were defined by identical inferred V gene, J gene, and CDR3 amino acid sequence. Percentage overlap between repertoires was calculated by dividing the number of shared unique clonotypes by the size of the smaller repertoire. Three approaches were used to assess repertoire richness: RTK rarefaction, the Chao1 estimator, and Recon v2.1 estimates of unobserved clonotypes. Generation probabilities for all TCRbeta clonotypes obtained by the gDNA method from a few donors were computed using OLGA. TCRdb stores this immuneACCESS table with in-frame sequences only. Part of the clones is absent; in the studies checked, under half of the shortfall reflects unresolved V genes, and no reason is known for the rest. The D gene and trimming were derived from the DNA, and the V and J assignments and clone size from that table. The sample table holds about 2.1 million clones, of which about 94% were seen once. The ten largest clones take up around 1.8% of the sample.

The germline V gene (reference sequence) yields DFQATT for CDR1 and SNEGSKA for CDR2. Its CDR3 holds 11 amino acids, cysteine through phenylalanine. The kept DNA is CDR3 alone, 33 bases in frame from the first base. The junction carries 4 bases between V and J, which are trimmed by 1 base and 5 bases respectively. The receptor was derived from a man aged 18 to 29 in good health. Some clones in this sample may be carry-over from other donors' samples. Sequencing used naive CD8+ T cells from PBMCs. The sample's cell subset or site label, decoded: CD45RA+CCR7+. The chain is encoded by TRBV20-1 joined to TRBJ2-3; confidence is insufficient to name the D gene. Here the CDR3 is given as CSARALDTQYF. The DNA sequence is as follows: TGCAGTGCTAGAGCTTTAGATACGCAGTATTTT.